This is a list of T cell receptor beta chains from one sample in a study of shared clonotypes between healthy human individuals. Sequencing used immunoSEQ multiplex PCR; TCRdb keeps in-frame clones, though not all of them. The sample consists of roughly 640,000 clones, around 67% of them appearing once. The sequenced sample was memory CD4+ T cells sorted from blood. These receptors were taken from a woman under 40 in good health. The CDR3 runs from the conserved cysteine through the conserved F or W. Fields, in order: D gene, J gene, V gene, clone size, CDR3 DNA, CDR3 protein. A D gene is named only where the DNA matches it firmly. Clone size is not always given. Where it is, it says once, few, many or a class for expanded clones.

. | TRBJ1-2 | TRBV2 | . | TGTGCCAGCGGGGGGAAGGCCTCCTATGGCTACACCTTC | CASGGKASYGYTF
. | TRBJ2-1 | TRBV7-7 | . | TGTGCCAGCAGCTTAGGTGGCAGGGTGACCGATGAGCAGTTCTTC | CASSLGGRVTDEQFF
. | TRBJ1-4 | TRBV28 | . | TGTGCCAGCAGTTTAGGGCGGAATGAAAAACTGTTTTTT | CASSLGRNEKLFF
. | TRBJ1-1 | TRBV30 | . | TGTGCCTGGAGTGTACTAACTCATGGGGGGAGGGCCACTGAAGCTTTCTTT | CAWSVLTHGGRATEAFF
. | TRBJ1-2 | TRBV2 | . | TGTGCCATCAGAGGGGGGGAGTATAATGGCTACACCTTC | CAIRGGEYNGYTF
TRBD2 | TRBJ2-6 | TRBV5-1 | . | TGCGCCAGCAGCACACTAGCGGGAGGGCCAGTGGGGGCCAACGTCCTGACTTTC | CASSTLAGGPVGANVLTF
TRBD1 | TRBJ2-7 | TRBV30 | . | TGTGCAGCTGGTAGGGGGCGCAATCTCGGGCAGTACTTC | CAAGRGRNLGQYF
. | TRBJ1-5 | TRBV2 | few | TGTGCCAGCAGCAGAGGGGGATATAGCAATCAGCCCCAGCATTTT | CASSRGGYSNQPQHF
TRBD2 | TRBJ2-1 | TRBV4-2 | . | TGTGCCAGCAGCCAACCACCGGGACTAGCGGGAGAACGGAATGAGCAGTTCTTC | CASSQPPGLAGERNEQFF
. | TRBJ2-3 | TRBV2 | . | TGTGCCAGCAAGATCCGAAGGACAGCCTTTAGCACAGATACGCAGTATTTT | CASKIRRTAFSTDTQYF
TRBD1 | TRBJ1-2 | TRBV2 | many | TGTGCCAGCAGTGAAGAGGGACAGGGTCAGGGTGGCTACACCTTC | CASSEEGQGQGGYTF
. | TRBJ2-7 | TRBV18 | . | TGTGCCAGCTCCGAAAGCGTAGGGGGCGAGCAGTACTTC | CASSESVGGEQYF
. | TRBJ1-5 | TRBV6-1 | . | TGTGCCAGCAGTGAATCAGGTAATAGCAATCAGCCCCAGCATTTT | CASSESGNSNQPQHF
TRBD2 | TRBJ2-3 | TRBV5-4 | once | TGTGCCAGCAGCTTGACTAGCGGGAGTAGCACAGATACGCAGTATTTT | CASSLTSGSSTDTQYF
TRBD2 | TRBJ2-1 | TRBV14 | once | TGTGCCAGCAGCCCCCCGATTAGCGGGATTAATGAGCAGTTCTTC | CASSPPISGINEQFF
. | TRBJ2-1 | TRBV20-1 | few | TGCAGTGCTGAATCGTTTAATGAGCAGTTCTTC | CSAESFNEQFF
TRBD1 | TRBJ2-7 | TRBV2 | . | TGTGCCAGCTATACAGGGGGTTTGTCCTCCTACGAGCAGTACTTC | CASYTGGLSSYEQYF
. | TRBJ2-1 | TRBV9 | . | TGTGCCAGCAGCGTAATGGGCGGAAGCTCCTACAATGAGCAGTTCTTC | CASSVMGGSSYNEQFF
TRBD1 | TRBJ2-1 | TRBV7-2 | . | TGTGCCAGCAGCTTACAGTTAGGACAGGGGGTCTACAATGAGCAGTTCTTC | CASSLQLGQGVYNEQFF